This TCR beta chain was captured in a study of T cell repertoires in cytomegalovirus infection. TCRdb recomputed calls from the reads with MiXCR, one row per CDR3 protein. Of about 450,000 distinct CDR3 sequences listed, 31% are singletons. The CDR3 runs 14 residues. Germline V gene data show CDR1 as SGHDT and CDR2 as YYEEEE. V lost 1 base and J lost 0, with 7 bases in between. This sequence joins TRBV5-6 and TRBJ1-1; D not resolved. Sample: PBMCs. The clonotype comes from a human donor in good health (CMV status not recorded). Some clones in this sample may be carry-over from other donors' samples. The CDR3 region has the DNA TGTGCCAGCAGCTTGCAACCCTTGAACACTGAAGCTTTCTTT. It encodes CASSLQPLNTEAFF.